This T cell receptor beta chain emerged from a study of identical twins' blood T cells. Likely shared infections and vaccines: all three twin pairs were reared together. Trimming took off 3 bases at V and 6 bases at J, with 14 bases between the two ends. From germline, CDR1 is ENHRY and CDR2 SYGVKD. The CDR3 totals 15 residues. This clonotype has only a few counts. Its target is unknown. Study-wide results and limits: Twins shared more top CDR3 clonotypes than unrelated donors did.

Each TCR cDNA library carried sample-specific barcodes on both ends. Via MiXCR, TCRdb re-called the 5' RACE reads, giving one row per CDR3 protein. The sample has fewer than 450,000 distinct CDR3 sequences; about 28% are singletons. The sample taken for sequencing was PBMCs. The source is a woman aged 18 to 49 in good health. This chain connects TRBV10-3 to TRBJ2-2; no clear D. This chain's CDR3 is CAISDRTFSSGELFF. The CDR3 region has the DNA TGTGCCATCAGTGATCGGACCTTCTCTTCCGGGGAGCTGTTTTTT.